This T cell receptor beta chain was sequenced in a study of T cells in localized non-small cell lung cancer. This CDR3 is 13 amino acids long. V gave up 6 bases and J gave up 6 bases, with 12 bases separating them. Germline values: CDR1 MNHEY, CDR2 SMNVEV (reference sequence). This clone was detected many times. Sequencing used immunoSEQ multiplex PCR; TCRdb keeps in-frame clones, though not all of them. The table records under 60,000 clones, about nine tenths of them present only once. The V and J genes are TRBV27 and TRBJ1-5; D is undetermined. This sample comprised peripheral blood, obtained before any cancer treatment. This receptor was identified in a male donor at least 60 years old with stage III squamous cell lung carcinoma. CDR3 loop: CASSSLGGQPQHF. The CDR3 DNA reads as TGTGCCAGCAGCTCACTGGGTGGTCAGCCCCAGCATTTT.